A selection of T cell receptor beta chains follows, all from one sample in a study of cytomegalovirus exposure and HLA in healthy donors. The method was immunoSEQ multiplex PCR; TCRdb's version includes in-frame clones alone and lacks a portion of them. The data show about 160,000 clones, around four fifths seen once. Sequencing was performed on PBMCs. These receptors were collected from a female donor in good health and CMV-seronegative. Both conserved end residues are part of each CDR3. Fields, in order: CDR3 DNA, CDR3 protein, clone size, V gene, J gene, D gene. The D gene is left open where the match is weak. Clone size, where shown, is once, few, many, or a class for clones that have expanded.

TGCGCCAGCAGTGACGGGACAGGAGTTAAGTTTGCCAAAAACATTCAGTACTTC	CASSDGTGVKFAKNIQYF	.	TRBV10-2	TRBJ2-4	TRBD1
TGTGCCACTACGGGACAAATAAATGAAAAACTGTTTTTT	CATTGQINEKLFF	.	TRBV10-3	TRBJ1-4	.
TGTGCCAGCAGCCCCGGCGGTAGCGGTACCTACGAGCAGTACTTC	CASSPGGSGTYEQYF	.	TRBV7-8	TRBJ2-7	.
TGCAGCGTCGGGACATCGAACACTGAAGCTTTCTTT	CSVGTSNTEAFF	.	TRBV29-1	TRBJ1-1	.
TGTGCCAGCTCACCAAGGCAACAGGGAAGGGGAAGTGACAATGAGCAGTTCTTC	CASSPRQQGRGSDNEQFF	.	TRBV18	TRBJ2-1	.
TGCGCCAGCAGCTATCACTCCCAAGAGACCCAGTACTTC	CASSYHSQETQYF	.	TRBV5-1	TRBJ2-5	.
TGCGCCAGCAGCTTGTACGGTACGGGGGGAGAGACCCAGTACTTC	CASSLYGTGGETQYF	.	TRBV5-1	TRBJ2-5	TRBD2
TGTGCCAGTAGTAGTTTAGGCAGGGTAAATCAGCCCCAGCATTTT	CASSSLGRVNQPQHF	.	TRBV19	TRBJ1-5	.
TGTGCCAGCAGCTCCGGGACAGGGGGTCGAGAGACCCAGTACTTC	CASSSGTGGRETQYF	.	TRBV2	TRBJ2-5	TRBD1
TGTGCCAGCAGCGCCCTCCTCCCAGGGGAAGGGAACATTCAGTACTTC	CASSALLPGEGNIQYF	few	TRBV7-9	TRBJ2-4	.
TGTGCCAGCAGCTTCCTCTCTATTAGACAGGTGTCCTACAATGAGCAGTTCTTC	CASSFLSIRQVSYNEQFF	.	TRBV7-8	TRBJ2-1	.
TGCGCCAGCAGCTTGGACAGGGTCCGCACCGGGGAGCTGTTTTTT	CASSLDRVRTGELFF	.	TRBV5-1	TRBJ2-2	.
TGTGCCAGCAGTTACTCGGGCGGGGGATCCTACGAGCAGTACTTC	CASSYSGGGSYEQYF	.	TRBV6-5	TRBJ2-7	TRBD2
TGTGCCAGCAGTTGGGGACAGGGATGGGAGACCCAGTACTTC	CASSWGQGWETQYF	.	TRBV6-5	TRBJ2-5	TRBD1
TGTGCCAGCAGCTTCGGGACAGGGGGATCGTCCTATGGCTACACCTTC	CASSFGTGGSSYGYTF	.	TRBV7-2	TRBJ1-2	TRBD1
TGTGCCAGCAGTTACTCGGGAGCGGGAGACACCTACGAGCAGTACTTC	CASSYSGAGDTYEQYF	once	TRBV6-5	TRBJ2-7	TRBD2
TGTGCCAGCTCACCATACGAGGGGGCTACAGATACGCAGTATTTT	CASSPYEGATDTQYF	few	TRBV18	TRBJ2-3	TRBD1
TGTGCCAGCAGTGCGACAGGGCTCACTGAAGCTTTCTTT	CASSATGLTEAFF	.	TRBV6-4	TRBJ1-1	TRBD1
TGTGCCTGGAGTGTCGGAGAGGCGGGCACCGGGGAGCTGTTTTTT	CAWSVGEAGTGELFF	.	TRBV30	TRBJ2-2	.
TGTGCCAGCAGTGAATCGGGGGGTATCGATAATTCACCCCTCCACTTT	CASSESGGIDNSPLHF	.	TRBV25-1	TRBJ1-6	.
TGTGCCAGCAGCGTAGGAGAAGGGGGCGATCGAAACACCACATATTTT	CASSVGEGGDRNTTYF	.	TRBV9	TRBJ1-3	TRBD1
TGCGCCAGCAGCTTGACGGGACAGGGGTTGCCCCAGCATTTT	CASSLTGQGLPQHF	.	TRBV5-1	TRBJ1-5	TRBD1
TGTGCCAGCAGTGGAGTCGACAGGAGCTATAATTCACCCCTCCACTTT	CASSGVDRSYNSPLHF	.	TRBV6-1	TRBJ1-6	.
TGTGCCAGCAGCCCAGAACAGTGGAAAGATTCACCCCTCCACTTT	CASSPEQWKDSPLHF	.	TRBV9	TRBJ1-6	.
TGTGCCAGCAGTACTAGAGGGTCCGATACGCAGTATTTT	CASSTRGSDTQYF	.	TRBV27	TRBJ2-3	.
TGTGCCTGGAGTGTGGGGACAGGCTACTATAGCAATCAGCCCCAGCATTTT	CAWSVGTGYYSNQPQHF	once	TRBV30	TRBJ1-5	TRBD1
TGTGCCAGCAGACCCGGGACAGTCGCTTCCTACGAGCAGTACTTC	CASRPGTVASYEQYF	.	TRBV5-4	TRBJ2-7	TRBD1
TGTGCCAGCAGCTTAGGCGCGGGAGATGAAGCTTTCTTT	CASSLGAGDEAFF	.	TRBV13	TRBJ1-1	.
TGTGCCTGGAGCGGAGGGACTCCAAACATTCAGTACTTC	CAWSGGTPNIQYF	.	TRBV30	TRBJ2-4	.
TGTGCCAGCAGCCCTTACTACGAGCAGTACTTC	CASSPYYEQYF	.	TRBV14	TRBJ2-7	.